This entry lists 17 T cell receptor beta chains sequenced from one sample in a study of blood T cell repertoires in COVID-19. The table came from immunoSEQ multiplex PCR; TCRdb's copy has only in-frame clones and leaves some out. The sample records about 140,000 clones, approximately 80% being singletons. The sequenced sample was peripheral blood. The receptors were sampled from an elderly woman with active or convalescent COVID-19.

The rearrangement links TRBV2 to TRBJ1-5; a possible D gene is TRBD1 (5 bases). Germline CDR1 SNHLY, CDR2 FYNNEI. V lost 0 bases and J lost 7, with 7 bases in between. This CDR3 spans 13 amino acids. The CDR3, as DNA: TGTGCCAGCAGTGAAGCGTGGGGCCAGCCCCAGCATTTT. It translates to CASSEAWGQPQHF.

The rearrangement joins TRBV25-1 to TRBJ1-4, with D possibly matching TRBD1 (5 bases). V gave up 7 bases and J gave up 0 bases, with 12 bases separating them. Looked up from germline, CDR1 is MGHDK and CDR2 is SYGVNS. The CDR3 consists of 15 residues. CDR3 amino acids: CASTYGTATNEKLFF. The DNA of the CDR3 is TGTGCCAGCACATATGGGACTGCAACTAATGAAAAACTGTTTTTT.

V is TRBV5-4 and J is TRBJ2-1, with 11 bases lining up with TRBD1. Germline trimming cut 5 bases from V and 7 bases from J; bases unmatched to any gene: 8. Per the germline V gene, CDR1 is SGHNT and CDR2 is YYREEE (reference sequence). The CDR3 runs 15 residues. This CDR3 reads CASSSPGTGGNEQFF. The DNA for the CDR3 is TGTGCCAGCAGTTCACCGGGGACAGGGGGGAATGAGCAGTTCTTC. The full variable domain, in which reference TRBV5-4 and TRBJ2-1 provide the parts outside the CDR3, is ETGVTQSPTHLIKTRGQQVTLRCSSQSGHNTVSWYQQALGQGPQFIFQYYREEENGRGNFPPRFSGLQFPNYSSELNVNALELDDSALYLCASSSPGTGGNEQFFGPGTRLTVL.

This chain connects TRBV27 to TRBJ1-6; D may be TRBD1 (5 bases). The CDR3 length is 16 residues. The germline V gene encodes CDR1 MNHEY and CDR2 SMNVEV (reference sequence). V was pared by 6 bases and J by 2 bases, with 14 bases between. The DNA of the CDR3 is TGTGCCAGCAGCGTAGGGGATATAACCTATAATTCACCCCTCCACTTT. Protein: CASSVGDITYNSPLHF.

The rearrangement joins TRBV19 to TRBJ1-5, with a weak D call TRBD1 (5 bases). The CDR3 is made up of 14 amino acids. In germline, CDR1 is LNHDA, CDR2 SQIVND (reference sequence). V was pared by 5 bases and J by 2 bases, with 10 bases between. The CDR3 DNA is TGTGCCAGTAGTTTCCCGACAGGCAATCAGCCCCAGCATTTT. Amino acids: CASSFPTGNQPQHF.

This clone was seen a single time. This chain connects TRBV5-1 to TRBJ1-2; 11 bases map to TRBD1. This CDR3 has 19 amino acids. Trimming cost V 4 bases and J 8 bases; bases outside gene matches: 22. Germline V gene data show CDR1 as SGHRS and CDR2 as YFSETQ. CDR3 coding DNA: TGCGCCAGCAGCCCGGACCGCCCCGGGACAGGGGGACATTTGTCCGGCTACACCTTC. Protein: CASSPDRPGTGGHLSGYTF.

The count of this clone is one. The genes are TRBV4-1 and TRBJ1-3, with D possibly matching TRBD1 (6 bases). V lost 2 bases and J lost 0, with 14 bases in between. CDR3 length: 17 residues. Germline CDR1 MGHRA, CDR2 YSYEKL. As DNA, the CDR3 is TGCGCCAGCAGCCAAACCGGGACAAAATACTCTGGAAACACCATATATTTT. It yields the protein CASSQTGTKYSGNTIYF.

V and J are TRBV5-1 and TRBJ1-1; D might be TRBD1 (5 bases). In germline, CDR1 is SGHRS, CDR2 YFSETQ. V was clipped by 0 bases and J by 1 base, with 7 bases between them. The CDR3 contains 14 residues. CDR3 residues: CASSLAQGNTEAFF. Here the CDR3 DNA reads TGCGCCAGCAGCTTGGCCCAGGGGAACACTGAAGCTTTCTTT.

The gene calls are TRBV6-2 or TRBV6-3 and TRBJ2-1; TRBD2 matches 11 bases. V was clipped by 2 bases and J by 7 bases; unmatched bases: 7. The CDR3 is 16 residues long. The V gene's germline CDR1 is MNHEY and CDR2 SVGEGT. The CDR3, as DNA: TGTGCCAGCAGTTACCGCGCTAGCGGGGGGTCAAATGAGCAGTTCTTC. Its protein product is CASSYRASGGSNEQFF.

The V call is TRBV6-5, the J call TRBJ1-2; D perhaps matches TRBD1 (5 bases). Germline CDR1 MNHEY, CDR2 SVGAGI. Trimming stripped 5 bases from V and 8 bases from J, with 12 bases between. There are 12 residues in the CDR3. The CDR3 bases are TGTGCCAGCAGTCCCACGGGGGTCGGCTACACCTTC. Its protein is CASSPTGVGYTF.

The rearrangement links TRBV19 to TRBJ1-4, with TRBD1 identical over 8 bases. This CDR3 contains 14 residues. Germline V lookup: CDR1 LNHDA, CDR2 SQIVND (reference sequence). V was clipped by 6 bases and J by 8 bases; unmatched bases: 8. CDR3 bases: TGTGCCAGTAGAATCGGACAGGGTCGAGAAAAACTGTTTTTT. It encodes CASRIGQGREKLFF.

The V call is TRBV5-6, the J call TRBJ1-2; the D is unclear. Germline loops: CDR1 SGHDT, CDR2 YYEEEE. The CDR3 is 13 amino acids. V lost 4 bases and J lost 0, with 7 bases in between. The CDR3 DNA reads as TGTGCCAGCAGCCCAGGTCCTAACTATGGCTACACCTTC. It yields the protein CASSPGPNYGYTF.

This clone counts as medium-sized. The V and J genes are TRBV27 and TRBJ1-2; tentatively, D is TRBD1 (6 bases). The CDR3 has 15 residues. The germline V gene has CDR1 MNHEY and CDR2 SMNVEV (reference sequence). V was shortened by 6 bases and J by 0 bases, with 14 bases between the two germline ends. For the CDR3, the DNA is TGTGCCAGCAGCACCACCAGGGGAGCTAACTATGGCTACACCTTC. Protein sequence: CASSTTRGANYGYTF.

The chain's CDR3 is CASSKPGGNEQYF. The CDR3 DNA follows: TGTGCCAGCAGTAAGCCGGGGGGGAACGAGCAGTACTTC. The chain is built from TRBV27 and TRBJ2-7, with 8 bases fitting TRBD2. The germline gives CDR1 MNHEY, CDR2 SMNVEV (reference sequence). The CDR3 runs to 13 residues. V lost 5 bases and J lost 5; bases outside the gene matches: 5.

The V and J genes are TRBV6-5 and TRBJ1-2; 9 bases match TRBD1. Germline loops: CDR1 MNHEY, CDR2 SVGAGI. After removal of 3 bases from V and 7 bases from J, the junction contained 12 bases not matched to a gene. CDR3 length: 16 amino acids. The CDR3 DNA reads TGTGCCAGCAGTTATTCGGGACAGGGCGTTTTGGCTGGCTACACCTTC. Translation: CASSYSGQGVLAGYTF.

The genes are TRBV7-9 and TRBJ1-1; no reliable D call. The CDR3 contains 12 residues. V lost 8 bases, J lost 0 bases, and 7 bases lay in between. Germline V CDR1 and CDR2: SEHNR, FQNEAQ (reference sequence). CDR3 DNA sequence: TGTGCCAGCTCGGGGATGAACACTGAAGCTTTCTTT. As protein: CASSGMNTEAFF.

The chain links TRBV19 to TRBJ1-3; tentatively, D is TRBD1 (5 bases). Germline CDR1 reads LNHDA; CDR2 reads SQIVND (reference sequence). V was trimmed by 1 base and J by 0 bases, leaving 13 bases between them. This CDR3 is 17 amino acids long. The CDR3 nucleotides are TGTGCCAGTAGTATAGGAGACAGAAGTTCCTCTGGAAACACCATATATTTT. It specifies CASSIGDRSSSGNTIYF.